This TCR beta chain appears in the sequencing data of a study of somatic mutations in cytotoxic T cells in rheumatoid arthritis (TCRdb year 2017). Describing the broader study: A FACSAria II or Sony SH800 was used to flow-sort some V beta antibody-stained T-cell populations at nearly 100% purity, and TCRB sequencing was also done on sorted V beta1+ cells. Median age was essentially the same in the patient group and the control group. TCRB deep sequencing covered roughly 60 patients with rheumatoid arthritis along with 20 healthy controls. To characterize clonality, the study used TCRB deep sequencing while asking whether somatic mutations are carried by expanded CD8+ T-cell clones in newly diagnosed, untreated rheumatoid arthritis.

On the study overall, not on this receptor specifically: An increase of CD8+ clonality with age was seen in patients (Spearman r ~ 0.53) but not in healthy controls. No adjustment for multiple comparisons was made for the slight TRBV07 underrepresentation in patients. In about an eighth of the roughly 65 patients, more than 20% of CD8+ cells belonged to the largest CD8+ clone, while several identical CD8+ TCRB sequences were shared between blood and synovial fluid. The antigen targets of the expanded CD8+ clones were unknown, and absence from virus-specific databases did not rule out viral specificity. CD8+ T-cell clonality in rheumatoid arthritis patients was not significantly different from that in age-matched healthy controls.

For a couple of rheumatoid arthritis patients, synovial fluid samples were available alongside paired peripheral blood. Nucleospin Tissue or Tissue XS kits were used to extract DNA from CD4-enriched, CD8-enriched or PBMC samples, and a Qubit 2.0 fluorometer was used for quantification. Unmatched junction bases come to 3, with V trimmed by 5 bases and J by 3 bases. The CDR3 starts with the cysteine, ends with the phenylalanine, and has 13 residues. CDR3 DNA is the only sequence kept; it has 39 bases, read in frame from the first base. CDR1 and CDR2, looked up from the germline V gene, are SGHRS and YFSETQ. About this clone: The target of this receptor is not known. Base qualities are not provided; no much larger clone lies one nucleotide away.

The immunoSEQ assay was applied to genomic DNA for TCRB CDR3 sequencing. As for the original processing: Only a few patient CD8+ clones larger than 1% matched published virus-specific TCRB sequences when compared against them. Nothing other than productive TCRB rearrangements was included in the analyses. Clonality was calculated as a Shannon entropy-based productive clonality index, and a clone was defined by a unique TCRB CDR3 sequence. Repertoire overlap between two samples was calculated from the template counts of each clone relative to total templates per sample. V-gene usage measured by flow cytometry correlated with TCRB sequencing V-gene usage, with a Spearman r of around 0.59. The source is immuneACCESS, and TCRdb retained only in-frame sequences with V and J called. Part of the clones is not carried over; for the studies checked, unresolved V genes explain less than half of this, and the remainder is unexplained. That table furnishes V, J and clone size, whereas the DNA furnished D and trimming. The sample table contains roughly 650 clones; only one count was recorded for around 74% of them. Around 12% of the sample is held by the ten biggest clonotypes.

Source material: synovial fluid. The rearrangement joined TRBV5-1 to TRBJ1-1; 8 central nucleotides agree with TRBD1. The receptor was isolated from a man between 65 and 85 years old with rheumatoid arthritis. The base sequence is TGCGCCAGCAGGACAGGGGTGGACACTGAAGCTTTCTTT. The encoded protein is CASRTGVDTEAFF.